One sample yielded the 31 T cell receptor beta chains listed below, sequenced in a study of T-cell reconstitution after alpha-beta-depleted transplantation in children. A TCRbeta library incorporating unique molecular identifiers was prepared. TCRdb itself ran the PCR reads through MiXCR, one entry per CDR3 protein. Among 500,000 to 600,000 distinct CDR3 sequences listed, 25% to 30% were seen once. The material was PBMCs, obtained before TCRalphabeta/CD19-depleted stem cell transplant. These receptors originate from a boy in the first two years of life with Wiskott-Aldrich syndrome, due to receive a stem cell transplant.

V gene TRBV3-1 combines with J gene TRBJ2-4, with 13 nucleotides matching TRBD2. CDR3 length equals 20 residues. Germline CDR1 LGHDT, CDR2 YNNKEL (reference sequence). J lost 0 bases, V lost 4 bases, and 12 bases had no gene match. CDR3 residues: CASSPLGLAGPLLAKNIQYF. CDR3 DNA sequence: TGTGCCAGCAGCCCCCTGGGACTAGCGGGACCTCTCCTAGCCAAAAACATTCAGTACTTC. Full variable domain (rest looked up from reference TRBV3-1 and TRBJ2-4): DTAVSQTPKYLVTQMGNDKSIKCEQNLGHDTMYWYKQDSKKFLKIMFSYNNKELIINETVPNRFSPKSPDKAHLNLHINSLELGDSAVYFCASSPLGLAGPLLAKNIQYFGAGTRLSVL.

This clonotype was recorded a few times. The chain recombines TRBV5-1 with TRBJ2-7; no clear D gene. This CDR3 has 16 amino acids. Trimming removed 0 bases at V and 2 bases at J, with 15 bases between. Germline CDR1 SGHRS, CDR2 YFSETQ. The CDR3 is CASSLGVRTHTYEQYF. The CDR3 coding sequence is TGCGCCAGCAGCTTGGGGGTCCGGACCCACACCTACGAGCAGTACTTC.

The chain is built from TRBV5-1 and TRBJ2-5, with 11 nucleotides matching TRBD2. The V gene's germline CDR1 is SGHRS and CDR2 YFSETQ. V was pared by 7 bases and J by 5 bases, with 10 bases of the junction left unmatched. This CDR3 is built from 15 residues. The CDR3 bases are TGCGCCAGCGCTCCAGTACTAGCGGGAGATGAGACCCAGTACTTC. Translation: CASAPVLAGDETQYF.

This clonotype was counted between two and nine times. The V and J genes are TRBV12-3 or TRBV12-4 and TRBJ1-2; 7 bases agree with TRBD1. Unmatched junction bases numbered 10, after V lost 8 bases and J lost 7 bases. The CDR3 is 13 residues long. The CDR3 loop is CASLTTGLRGYTF. The CDR3 DNA reads as TGTGCCAGCCTTACGACAGGGCTGCGTGGCTACACCTTC.

The V call is TRBV12-3 or TRBV12-4, the J call TRBJ2-6; D gene ambiguous. This CDR3 comprises 16 residues. The V end lost 2 bases, the J end lost 0 bases, and 8 bases lay between the germline ends. CDR3 nucleotides: TGTGCCAGCAGTTTATGGACCTCCTCTGGGGCCAACGTCCTGACTTTC. Residues: CASSLWTSSGANVLTF.

The rearrangement links TRBV5-6 to TRBJ2-5; D call uncertain. V shed 4 bases and J shed 3 bases, with 13 bases lying between them. The CDR3 totals 14 residues. Germline V gene data show CDR1 as SGHDT and CDR2 as YYEEEE. This CDR3 is CASSHGKNKETQYF. CDR3 nucleotides: TGTGCCAGCAGCCACGGAAAAAATAAAGAGACCCAGTACTTC.

This chain joins TRBV4-2 and TRBJ1-5, with 8 bases lining up with TRBD1. The CDR3 totals 15 residues. V shed 4 bases and J 2 bases; nucleotides not matched to a gene: 4. In germline, CDR1 is LGHNA, CDR2 YNFKEQ. The CDR3 coding sequence is TGTGCCAGCAGCCCAGGGGGCAGCGGCAATCAGCCCCAGCATTTT. It encodes CASSPGGSGNQPQHF.

Only one count was recorded for this clonotype. A read error may produce the germline difference seen at one junction end. The rearrangement links TRBV10-3 to TRBJ1-1; D call uncertain. The CDR3 consists of 12 residues. Looked up from germline, CDR1 is ENHRY and CDR2 is SYGVKD. The CDR3 DNA sequence: TGTGCCATCAGTGAGGGCCCCGTCCAGCTAGCTTTT. Amino acid sequence: CAISEGPVQLAF.

This clonotype was detected a few times. This sequence joins TRBV6-4 and TRBJ2-1; possibly TRBD1 or TRBD2 for D (6 bases each). Germline CDR1 MRHNA, CDR2 SNTAGT. The CDR3 extends over 14 amino acids. Trimming removed 6 bases at V and 10 bases at J, with 19 bases between. CDR3: CASSQLPMGGEQFF. The DNA for the CDR3 is TGTGCCAGCAGCCAACTCCCTATGGGGGGCGAGCAGTTCTTC.

The chain is built from TRBV4-1 and TRBJ2-1; D is uncertain. Germline CDR1 and CDR2: MGHRA and YSYEKL. The CDR3 is 14 amino acids. Between the trimmed V and J ends, which lost 0 bases and 8 bases, there was a span of 11 bases. CDR3 residues: CASSQDPTLDEQFF. Written as DNA, the CDR3 is TGCGCCAGCAGCCAAGACCCAACATTGGATGAGCAGTTCTTC.

A few counts support this clonotype. The chain uses TRBV5-1 and TRBJ2-6; a possible D gene is TRBD1 (5 bases). CDR1 and CDR2 from the germline V gene are SGHRS and YFSETQ. Deletions cut 8 bases from V and 3 bases from J, with 18 bases between. The CDR3 extends over 16 amino acids. CDR3 nucleotides: TGCGCCAGTCACTCAGTAGGGGCTGTTGGGGCCAACGTCCTGACTTTC. It specifies CASHSVGAVGANVLTF.

Only a few counts were recorded for this clonotype. Here the CDR3 DNA reads TGTGCCAGCAGCCCAGAGGACAGGGGCCAAGAGACCCAGTACTTC. Encoded protein: CASSPEDRGQETQYF. The chain carries TRBV21-1 and TRBJ2-5; whether TRBD1, the table's D call, matches the DNA was not checked. TRBV21-1 corresponds to a pseudogene. The CDR3 loop spans 15 amino acids.

The chain carries TRBV5-6 and TRBJ2-7; 8 bases fit TRBD2. The CDR3 covers 16 residues. The V gene end was trimmed by 5 bases and the J gene end by 1 base; junction bases not matched to a gene: 11. Per germline, CDR1 SGHDT and CDR2 YYEEEE. The CDR3 is CASRNWGLEPSYEQYF. The CDR3 DNA reads TGTGCCAGCAGGAACTGGGGACTAGAGCCTTCCTACGAGCAGTACTTC.

This sequence joins TRBV12-5 and TRBJ2-1; TRBD1 is a possible D gene (6 bases). Germline CDR1 is LGHNT and CDR2 is FRNRAP. Trimming removed 5 bases from V and 14 bases from J, with 13 bases in between. This CDR3 has 11 amino acids. The CDR3 here is CASGGGGAEFF. The CDR3 nucleotides read TGTGCTAGTGGTGGGGGCGGCGCGGAGTTCTTC.

This clonotype came up a few times. The chain couples TRBV12-3 or TRBV12-4 to TRBJ2-7; possibly TRBD2 for D (6 bases). The CDR3 consists of 17 residues. Trimming shortened V by 6 bases and J by 2 bases, and 23 bases separated the two germline ends. In DNA, the CDR3 is TGTGCCAGCAGCCTCCGGGGACTCGCAGCTGGGGCCTACGAGCAGTACTTC. Protein product: CASSLRGLAAGAYEQYF.

The DNA of the CDR3 is TGCAGTGCTAGAACCCGGGGCCAAGGGCCTAGCTCCTATAATTCACCCCTCCACTTT. The encoded protein is CSARTRGQGPSSYNSPLHF. The V gene is TRBV20-1, the J gene TRBJ1-6; D might be TRBD1 (5 bases). Between the trimmed V and J ends, which lost 2 bases and 0 bases, there was a span of 20 bases. The CDR3 is made up of 19 amino acids. CDR1 and CDR2 from the germline V gene are DFQATT and SNEGSKA (reference sequence).

The chain joins TRBV21-1 to TRBJ2-2; the DNA was not used to check the table's D call, TRBD1. TRBV21-1 is an annotated pseudogene. The CDR3 totals 16 residues. CDR3 loop: CASSKLGTGVTGELFF. CDR3 DNA sequence: TGTGCCAGCAGCAAACTCGGGACAGGGGTGACCGGGGAGCTGTTTTTT.

The chain has TRBV20-1 and TRBJ2-4, with 12 nucleotides matching TRBD2. Germline V CDR1 and CDR2: DFQATT, SNEGSKA (reference sequence). The J segment lost 0 bases and the V segment lost 8 bases, leaving 14 bases of the junction unmatched. The CDR3 is 18 residues long. CDR3 loop: CSPTPTSGGQLAKNIQYF. The CDR3 nucleotides read TGCAGTCCCACTCCCACTAGCGGGGGGCAACTAGCCAAAAACATTCAGTACTTC.

A few counts support this clonotype. The chain links TRBV24-1 to TRBJ2-6, with 10 bases fitting TRBD1. Germline CDR1 KGHDR, CDR2 SFDVKD. The CDR3 loop spans 18 amino acids. Trimming cost V 3 bases and J 2 bases; bases outside gene matches: 6. CDR3 sequence reads: CATSDAGTGVAGANVLTF. The CDR3 nucleotides read TGTGCCACCAGTGATGCCGGGACAGGGGTCGCTGGGGCCAACGTCCTGACTTTC.

V and J are TRBV29-1 and TRBJ2-7; possibly TRBD1 for D (5 bases). V was shortened by 5 bases and J by 2 bases, with 13 bases between the two germline ends. Germline V gene sequence: CDR1 SQVTM, CDR2 ANQGSEA. This CDR3 has 13 amino acids. The CDR3 nucleotides are TGCAGCGTTAGGGGTAGGGTAACCTACGAGCAGTACTTC. Encoded protein: CSVRGRVTYEQYF.

The chain combines TRBV29-1 with TRBJ1-2, with D unclear. The ends were cut back, 2 bases at V and 4 bases at J, with 8 bases in the middle. Germline V gene sequence: CDR1 SQVTM, CDR2 ANQGSEA. This CDR3 has 12 residues. CDR3 amino acids: CSVESRTYGYTF. The DNA of the CDR3 is TGCAGCGTTGAAAGCAGGACCTATGGCTACACCTTC.

V and J are TRBV7-9 and TRBJ2-2; tentatively, D is TRBD2 (5 bases). The CDR3 has 17 residues. V lost 1 base and J lost 4, with 16 bases in between. The germline gives CDR1 SEHNR, CDR2 FQNEAQ (reference sequence). CDR3 loop: CASSLVSSGSGTGELFF. The CDR3 nucleotides are TGTGCCAGCAGCTTAGTGTCTTCGGGGAGCGGCACCGGGGAGCTGTTTTTT.

This clonotype appeared once. The chain recombines TRBV20-1 with TRBJ2-2, with 7 bases fitting TRBD2. V was clipped by 3 bases and J by 7 bases; unmatched bases: 5. The CDR3 runs to 13 residues. Per the germline V gene, CDR1 is DFQATT and CDR2 is SNEGSKA (reference sequence). The CDR3 sequence is CSARRTSGGELFF. In nucleotides, the CDR3 is TGCAGTGCTAGGCGGACTAGTGGCGGGGAGCTGTTTTTT.

This clonotype came up many times. This chain uses TRBV5-1 with TRBJ1-2; 9 nucleotides agree with TRBD1. The V gene end was trimmed by 4 bases and the J gene end by 8 bases; junction bases not matched to a gene: 12. CDR1 SGHRS and CDR2 YFSETQ come from the germline V gene. The CDR3 has 15 amino acids. CDR3 amino acids: CASSPRTGTGSGYTF. CDR3 bases: TGCGCCAGCAGCCCGCGAACCGGGACAGGGAGCGGCTACACCTTC.

This clonotype appeared a single time. This chain links TRBV10-3 with TRBJ2-2; 9 bases are shared with TRBD1. Germline V lookup: CDR1 ENHRY, CDR2 SYGVKD. With 6 bases clipped from V and 3 bases from J, the junction kept 2 bases outside the gene matches. The CDR3 consists of 14 residues. This CDR3 reads CAIRGQGDTGELFF. CDR3 coding DNA: TGTGCCATCAGGGGACAGGGAGACACCGGGGAGCTGTTTTTT.

The chain combines TRBV19 with TRBJ2-4; 9 nucleotides match TRBD1. The junction had 9 bases not matched to a gene; V was cut back by 1 base and J by 14 bases. CDR1 and CDR2 (germline): LNHDA, SQIVND (reference sequence). The CDR3 is 14 amino acids. CDR3 sequence: CASSIVGTGYREYF. CDR3 in DNA: TGTGCCAGTAGTATAGTAGGGACAGGGTACCGCGAGTACTTC.

This clonotype was observed a few times. V and J are TRBV7-3 and TRBJ2-6, with 7 bases matching TRBD1. Per germline, CDR1 SGHTA and CDR2 FQGTGA. The CDR3 is 15 residues long. J was trimmed by 4 bases and V by 6 bases; bases with no gene match: 6. The CDR3 loop is CASRSTGVGANVLTF. The CDR3 DNA sequence: TGTGCCAGCAGGTCTACAGGGGTCGGGGCCAACGTCCTGACTTTC.

In this sample, this clonotype turned up a few times. The chain joins TRBV15 to TRBJ2-1; 9 nucleotides align to TRBD1. CDR3 length: 14 amino acids. Germline-derived CDR1 and CDR2 are LNHNV and YYDKDF (reference sequence). V shed 0 bases and J 15 bases; nucleotides not matched to a gene: 9. As DNA, the CDR3 is TGTGCCACCAGCAGAGATTGGGACAGGGCCCCCGCGTTCTTC. It codes for CATSRDWDRAPAFF.

The chain joins TRBV7-8 to TRBJ1-2; D is perhaps TRBD1 (5 bases). CDR1 SGHVS and CDR2 FQNEAQ come from the germline V gene. Trimming took off 5 bases at V and 4 bases at J, with 20 bases between the two ends. The CDR3 is 16 residues long. The CDR3 loop reads CASSPLWGDFSYGYTF. In DNA, the CDR3 is TGTGCCAGCAGCCCGTTATGGGGGGATTTCTCCTATGGCTACACCTTC.

This clonotype has just a few counts. This chain's CDR3 is CASSIPARDLPDTDTQYF. In DNA form, the CDR3 reads TGTGCCAGCAGCATACCCGCCCGGGACTTACCAGACACAGATACGCAGTATTTT. This rearrangement joins TRBV21-1 to TRBJ2-3; TRBD2 is the table's D call and was not checked against the DNA. TRBV21-1 is labeled a pseudogene. The CDR3 covers 18 residues.

This clonotype was detected many times. V usage is TRBV9 and J usage is TRBJ2-5; no clear D gene. This CDR3 has 14 residues. In germline, CDR1 is SGDLS, CDR2 YYNGEE. Between the trimmed V and J ends, which lost 4 bases and 2 bases, there was a span of 12 bases. The CDR3 sequence is CASSLGVGQETQYF. As DNA, the CDR3 is TGTGCCAGCAGCCTCGGAGTTGGGCAAGAGACCCAGTACTTC. Full variable domain (outside the CDR3, taken from reference TRBV9 and TRBJ2-5): DSGVTQTPKHLITATGQRVTLRCSPRSGDLSVYWYQQSLDQGLQFLIQYYNGEERAKGNILERFSAQQFPDLHSELNLSSLELGDSALYFCASSLGVGQETQYFGPGTRLLVL.